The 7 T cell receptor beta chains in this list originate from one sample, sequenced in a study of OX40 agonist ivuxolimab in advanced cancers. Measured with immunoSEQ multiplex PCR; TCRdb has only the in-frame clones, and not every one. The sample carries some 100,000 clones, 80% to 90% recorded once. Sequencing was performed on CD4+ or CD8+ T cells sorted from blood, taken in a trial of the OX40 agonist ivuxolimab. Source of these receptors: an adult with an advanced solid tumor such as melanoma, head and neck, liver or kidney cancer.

In nucleotides, the CDR3 is TGTGCCAGCAGTTTAATCCGGGGAGGGCCTCAGCCCCAGCATTTT. Translating gives CASSLIRGGPQPQHF. This chain uses TRBV28 with TRBJ1-5; D is uncertain. Germline CDR1 reads MDHEN; CDR2 reads SYDVKM. Trimming shortened V by 2 bases and J by 6 bases, and 14 bases separated the two germline ends. CDR3 length: 15 amino acids.

The CDR3 protein is CASSFRGGSYEQYF. The CDR3 region has the DNA TGTGCCAGCAGTTTTAGGGGGGGCTCCTACGAGCAGTACTTC. This chain connects TRBV28 to TRBJ2-7, with D possibly TRBD2 on 7 matching bases. The germline V gene has CDR1 MDHEN and CDR2 SYDVKM. Trimming pared 3 bases from V and 0 bases from J, leaving 9 bases between. The CDR3 contains 14 residues.

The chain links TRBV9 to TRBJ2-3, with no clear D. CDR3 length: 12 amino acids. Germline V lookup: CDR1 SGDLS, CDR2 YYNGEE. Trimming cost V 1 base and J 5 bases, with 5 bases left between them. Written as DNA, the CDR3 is TGTGCCAGCAGCGTATCTCTAGATACGCAGTATTTT. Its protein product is CASSVSLDTQYF.

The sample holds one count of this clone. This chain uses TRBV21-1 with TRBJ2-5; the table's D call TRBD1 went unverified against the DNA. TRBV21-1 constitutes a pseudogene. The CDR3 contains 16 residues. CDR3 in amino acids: CASSKEGTRQQETQYF. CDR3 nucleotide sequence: TGTGCCAGCAGCAAAGAAGGAACCCGACAACAAGAGACCCAGTACTTC.

Written as DNA, the CDR3 is TGCAGCGTTCTCCCCCCCTATGGCTACACCTTC. Translating gives CSVLPPYGYTF. The chain links TRBV29-1 to TRBJ1-2; no clear D. The CDR3 length is 11 residues. V lost 5 bases to trimming and J lost 4 bases, with 8 bases between them. CDR1 SQVTM and CDR2 ANQGSEA come from the germline V gene. Using reference TRBV29-1 and TRBJ1-2 for the parts outside the CDR3, the full variable domain is SAVISQKPSRDICQRGTSLTIQCQVDSQVTMMFWYRQQPGQSLTLIATANQGSEATYESGFVIDKFPISRPNLTFSTLTVSNMSPEDSSIYLCSVLPPYGYTFGSGTRLTVV.

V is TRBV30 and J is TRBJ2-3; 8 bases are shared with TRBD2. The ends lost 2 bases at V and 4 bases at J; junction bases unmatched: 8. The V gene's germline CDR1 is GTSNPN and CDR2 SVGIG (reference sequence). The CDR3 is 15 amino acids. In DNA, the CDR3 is TGTGCCTGGAGTTTGTTAGCGGGGCTTCCAGATACGCAGTATTTT. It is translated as CAWSLLAGLPDTQYF.

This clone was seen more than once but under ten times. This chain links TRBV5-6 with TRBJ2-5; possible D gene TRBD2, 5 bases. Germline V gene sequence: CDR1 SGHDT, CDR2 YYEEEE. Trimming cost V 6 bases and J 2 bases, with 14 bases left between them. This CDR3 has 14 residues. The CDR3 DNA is TGTGCCAGCACCTTTAGCGTTCTACAAGAGACCCAGTACTTC. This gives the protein CASTFSVLQETQYF.